This T cell receptor beta chain was sequenced for a study of blood T cell repertoires in COVID-19. Study-wide context: The samples span acute and convalescent COVID-19 from the United States, Italy and Spain. The analysed material was cDNA or gDNA that came from T cells, B-cell-depleted T cells, or PBMCs.

Sequencing used immunoSEQ multiplex PCR; TCRdb keeps in-frame clones, though not all of them. The sample lists a few hundred thousand clones, nearly 90% occurring once. V was pared by 6 bases and J by 0 bases, with 9 bases between. There are 14 residues in the CDR3. Germline V gene sequence: CDR1 MNHEY, CDR2 SVGAGI. Membership in each cohort depended on participant-reported clinical history. The TCR was taken from a woman aged 18 to 35 with acute COVID-19. The rearrangement uses TRBV6-5 and TRBJ1-5; D gene ambiguous. The material sequenced was PBMCs or T cells enriched from blood (not recorded which). Here the CDR3 reads CASRPRPSNQPQHF. CDR3 DNA: TGTGCCAGCAGACCCAGGCCTAGCAATCAGCCCCAGCATTTT.